This entry lists 14 T cell receptor beta chains sequenced from one sample in a study of cytomegalovirus exposure and HLA in healthy donors. PCR used 60 Vbeta primers and 13 Jbeta primers. Produced via immunoSEQ multiplex PCR; TCRdb's table is partial and in-frame only. This sample carries around 150,000 clones, about 80% of them seen once, and the ten largest clones take around 0.97%. The sequenced sample consisted of PBMCs. The receptor source for this set is a woman aged 45-59 years in good health and CMV-seropositive.

The chain uses TRBV9 and TRBJ2-5; TRBD1 matches at 9 bases. CDR3 size: 15 residues. CDR1 and CDR2 (germline): SGDLS, YYNGEE. J lost 4 bases, V lost 0 bases, and 4 bases had no gene match. DNA for the CDR3: TGTGCCAGCAGCGTAGCACAGGGGGCTGGAGAGACCCAGTACTTC. This codes for CASSVAQGAGETQYF.

The V call is TRBV10-2, the J call TRBJ2-2, with 9 bases identical to TRBD2. The CDR3 length is 17 residues. Germline assignment: CDR1 WSHSY and CDR2 SAAADI. J was trimmed by 4 bases and V by 5 bases; bases with no gene match: 11. Here the CDR3 DNA reads TGCGCCAGCAGTTTGGGTAGCGGGGGTATTGGCACCGGGGAGCTGTTTTTT. Its protein product is CASSLGSGGIGTGELFF.

The table lists this clone with a few counts. The rearrangement links TRBV7-2 to TRBJ2-3, with 7 bases aligning to TRBD1. The V and J ends lost 1 base and 1 base, in that order; junction bases with no gene match: 5. Germline loops: CDR1 SGHTA, CDR2 FQGNSA. The CDR3 runs 16 residues. The CDR3 is CASSLGLTGGTDTQYF. The CDR3 DNA follows: TGTGCCAGCAGCTTAGGACTAACAGGGGGCACAGATACGCAGTATTTT. The whole variable domain, filled in from reference TRBV7-2 and TRBJ2-3, reads GAGVSQSPSNKVTEKGKDVELRCDPISGHTALYWYRQSLGQGLEFLIYFQGNSAPDKSGLPSDRFSAERTGGSVSTLTIQRTQQEDSAVYLCASSLGLTGGTDTQYFGPGTRLTVL.

This chain joins TRBV19 and TRBJ2-5, with 7 positions matching TRBD1. Germline lookup yields CDR1 LNHDA and CDR2 SQIVND (reference sequence). The CDR3 is made up of 15 amino acids. Unmatched junction bases numbered 5, after V lost 3 bases and J lost 1 base. For the CDR3, the DNA is TGTGCCAGTAGTATTAGGGGGACAGTCCAAGAGACCCAGTACTTC. Translation: CASSIRGTVQETQYF.

The chain joins TRBV10-1 to TRBJ1-1; D is ambiguous. CDR1 is WNHNN and CDR2 is SYGVQD in the germline V gene (reference sequence). V was cut by 10 bases and J by 2 bases, with 14 bases left in between. The CDR3 is made up of 13 amino acids. The CDR3 DNA reads as TGCGCCAACGGGGAGGGCCCTAACACTGAAGCTTTCTTT. Translation gives CANGEGPNTEAFF.

The CDR3 DNA reads as TGCGCCAGCAGCCAAGATCAGGGGAAATCAGGAAACACCATATATTTT. Translation gives CASSQDQGKSGNTIYF. V usage is TRBV4-1 and J usage is TRBJ1-3; a weak D match, TRBD1 (6 bases). Germline CDR1 reads MGHRA; CDR2 reads YSYEKL. With 0 bases removed from V and 4 bases from J, the gap between germline ends came to 13 bases. The CDR3 runs to 16 residues.

This CDR3 is CASSLAAITDTQYF. CDR3 in DNA: TGTGCCAGCAGTCTAGCGGCCATCACAGATACGCAGTATTTT. This rearrangement joins TRBV2 to TRBJ2-3; 7 positions match TRBD2. The CDR3 is made up of 14 amino acids. V trimming: 5 bases; J trimming: 2 bases; junction bases outside the gene matches: 4. The germline V gene has CDR1 SNHLY and CDR2 FYNNEI.

For the CDR3, the DNA is TGTGCTAGTGGTTGGACTAGCGGGAGAAACTCCGAGCAGTACTTC. It translates to CASGWTSGRNSEQYF. The gene calls are TRBV12-5 and TRBJ2-7, with TRBD2 matching over 13 bases. From germline, CDR1 is LGHNT and CDR2 FRNRAP. V lost 4 bases and J lost 6; bases outside the gene matches: 6. There are 15 residues in the CDR3.

This chain uses TRBV7-2 with TRBJ1-3, with D perhaps matching TRBD1 (5 bases). The V gene's germline CDR1 is SGHTA and CDR2 FQGNSA. Trimming removed 4 bases from V and 0 bases from J, with 10 bases in between. The CDR3 totals 15 residues. The CDR3 here is CASSSRENSGNTIYF. CDR3 nucleotide sequence: TGTGCCAGCAGCTCCAGGGAAAACTCTGGAAACACCATATATTTT.

CDR3 region: CASSLTGGGKNEQFF. Written as DNA, the CDR3 is TGTGCCAGCAGCTTGACAGGGGGCGGGAAGAATGAGCAGTTCTTC. The J gene is TRBJ2-1, the V gene TRBV5-4; 9 bases are shared with TRBD1. This CDR3 spans 15 amino acids. J lost 7 bases, V lost 1 base, and 6 bases had no gene match. The germline V gene has CDR1 SGHNT and CDR2 YYREEE (reference sequence).

The CDR3: CASSVVIGTGRTDTQYF. CDR3 bases: TGTGCCAGCAGCGTAGTAATCGGGACAGGTCGCACAGATACGCAGTATTTT. V is TRBV9 and J is TRBJ2-3, with TRBD1 matching 8 bases. CDR1 SGDLS and CDR2 YYNGEE come from the germline V gene. Losses at the gene ends were 0 bases for V and 1 base for J; bases not matched to a gene: 7. The length of the CDR3 is 17 residues.

This clone was seen a few times. CDR3 coding DNA: TGTGCCAGCAGCCGACAGAGCTCAACTAATGAAAAACTGTTTTTT. Translating gives CASSRQSSTNEKLFF. This rearrangement joins TRBV5-4 to TRBJ1-4, with D possibly being TRBD1 (5 bases). The ends were cut back, 4 bases at V and 0 bases at J, with 10 bases in the middle. Germline loops: CDR1 SGHNT, CDR2 YYREEE (reference sequence). This CDR3 contains 15 residues.

The chain combines TRBV4-1 with TRBJ2-7; 10 nucleotides match TRBD1. CDR3 length equals 14 residues. The trim removed 5 bases at V and 3 bases at J, leaving 4 bases unmatched. Germline CDR1 reads MGHRA; CDR2 reads YSYEKL. CDR3 region: CASSVRDRGYEQYF. The CDR3 DNA sequence: TGCGCCAGCAGCGTTCGGGACAGGGGCTACGAGCAGTACTTC.

This clone was seen only a few times. This chain joins TRBV7-8 and TRBJ2-7; no reliable D call. The length of the CDR3 is 15 residues. The germline V gene has CDR1 SGHVS and CDR2 FQNEAQ. The V end was cut by 5 bases, the J end by 2 bases, with 16 bases between. In DNA, the CDR3 is TGTGCCAGCAGCCCGATGGGCAGACCCGCCTACGAGCAGTACTTC. Its protein product is CASSPMGRPAYEQYF.